The rows below give T cell receptor beta chains drawn from one sample of a study of beta chain features in type 1 diabetes. Using immunoSEQ multiplex PCR, the repertoire was profiled, and TCRdb retains in-frame clones only, with some absent. The repertoire holds 600,000 to 700,000 clones, around 12% seen once, with 0.09% to 0.15% in the top ten. Sequencing was carried out using naive CD4+ T cells from blood. The source is a man aged 25 to 45 with type 1 diabetes. The CDR3 runs from the conserved cysteine through the conserved F or W. Each record gives: D gene, clone size, V gene, J gene, CDR3 DNA, CDR3 protein. A D gene is named only where the DNA matches it firmly. Rows may omit the clone size; those that give it use once, few, many or a size class.

-	few	TRBV11-2	TRBJ2-7	TGTGCCAGCAGCTCCTTGGGCGAGCAGTACTTC	CASSSLGEQYF
TRBD2	-	TRBV25-1	TRBJ2-1	TGTGCCAGCAGTGAAACAGGACTAGCGGGTTACAATGAGCAGTTCTTC	CASSETGLAGYNEQFF
-	few	TRBV27	TRBJ1-6	TGTGCCAGCAGTTTAGAGGGAAGTATCCTTGATTCACCCCTCCACTTT	CASSLEGSILDSPLHF
-	-	TRBV2	TRBJ2-5	TGTGCCAGCAGTGAACGGCTTCGGGAGACCCAGTACTTC	CASSERLRETQYF
TRBD2	-	TRBV4-3	TRBJ2-3	TGCGCCAGCAGCCCTGGACTAGCCCACTACCCCCCCACAGATACGCAGTATTTT	CASSPGLAHYPPTDTQYF
-	few	TRBV7-2	TRBJ2-2	TGTGCCAGCAGCTTAATGGCAGGATCGGGCACCGGGGAGCTGTTTTTT	CASSLMAGSGTGELFF
-	-	TRBV6-5	TRBJ2-3	TGTGCCAGCAGTTACTCCTTCGGGACGGATACGCAGTATTTT	CASSYSFGTDTQYF
-	-	TRBV4-2	TRBJ2-6	TGTGCCAGCAGCCAAGCCGAACCGGCTGGGGCCAACGTCCTGACTTTC	CASSQAEPAGANVLTF
-	-	TRBV30	TRBJ2-5	TGTGCCTGGAGTGTACAGGTCCAAGAGACCCAGTACTTC	CAWSVQVQETQYF
-	few	TRBV2	TRBJ2-7	TGTGCCAGCAGGGCAGGGCAAAGCTCCTACGAGCAGTACTTC	CASRAGQSSYEQYF
-	-	TRBV19	TRBJ2-3	TGTGCCAGTAGGGCCAGCGCCACAGATACGCAGTATTTT	CASRASATDTQYF
-	-	TRBV30	TRBJ2-3	TGTGCCTGGAGCCCCGGAGGGCCCACAGATACGCAGTATTTT	CAWSPGGPTDTQYF
-	few	TRBV5-1	TRBJ2-3	TGCGCCAGCAGCGTGGCCGCGGAGGGCACAGATACGCAGTATTTT	CASSVAAEGTDTQYF
-	few	TRBV7-9	TRBJ1-1	TGTGCCAGCAGCTTAGAAAAAGCTTTCTTT	CASSLEKAFF
-	few	TRBV10-3	TRBJ1-1	TGTGCCATCAGTGTTAGGACAGAGAACACTGAAGCTTTCTTT	CAISVRTENTEAFF
-	few	TRBV5-1	TRBJ2-2	TGCGCCAGCAGCATATTGACTGGCACCGGGGAGCTGTTTTTT	CASSILTGTGELFF
-	few	TRBV19	TRBJ1-2	TGTGCCAGTAGTATAGAACAGACCTATGGCTACACCTTC	CASSIEQTYGYTF
-	-	TRBV19	TRBJ1-5	TGTGCCAGTAGTCATTCGGACAGCAATCAGCCCCAGCATTTT	CASSHSDSNQPQHF
-	-	TRBV4-3	TRBJ1-2	TGCGCCAGCAGCCAAGATCTCCCAGAGCCGATCTATGGCTACACCTTC	CASSQDLPEPIYGYTF
TRBD1	few	TRBV27	TRBJ1-4	TGTGCCAGCAGTAACAGGGGGCTCGGAGAAAAACTGTTTTTT	CASSNRGLGEKLFF
-	few	TRBV5-1	TRBJ2-7	TGCGCCAGCAGCCCCGGCGGGCCATCCTACGAGCAGTACTTC	CASSPGGPSYEQYF
-	-	TRBV30	TRBJ2-1	TGTGCCTGCGGAGGTTACAATGAGCAGTTCTTC	CACGGYNEQFF
-	-	TRBV6-4	TRBJ2-1	TGTGCCAGCAGTGACGTGGGGACCGCTAACAATGAGCAGTTCTTC	CASSDVGTANNEQFF
-	few	TRBV7-2	TRBJ1-6	TGTGCCAGCAGCTTAATGGACTCAAGAATGAGCTCCTATAATTCACCCCTCCACTTT	CASSLMDSRMSSYNSPLHF
-	-	TRBV18	TRBJ2-4	TGTGCCAGCTCACCACCAGGGTCCGAAAACATTCAGTACTTC	CASSPPGSENIQYF
-	-	TRBV4-3	TRBJ1-6	TGCGCCAGCAGCCAAAATCCCCAACGGGGATCGGTTAGTTCACCCCTCCACTTT	CASSQNPQRGSVSSPLHF
-	few	TRBV7-2	TRBJ2-7	TGTGCCAGCAGCTCAGGGTTCGGGGCGCAATACGAGCAGTACTTC	CASSSGFGAQYEQYF
-	few	TRBV15	TRBJ1-6	TGTGCCACCAGGGGGGGTGAGGTACGTTCACCCCTCCACTTT	CATRGGEVRSPLHF
-	-	TRBV15	TRBJ2-1	TGTGCCACCAGCAGAGATCGAGGGGGGATTGAGCAGTTCTTC	CATSRDRGGIEQFF
-	-	TRBV7-2	TRBJ1-5	TGTGCCAGCAGCATGGACATGGGTCAGCCCCAGCATTTT	CASSMDMGQPQHF